The 21 T cell receptor beta chains below come from one sample, sequenced in a study of T cells in Graves' hyperthyroidism and ophthalmopathy. Amplified TCR beta CDR3 regions derived from RNA transcripts. A first-round RT-PCR of the TCR CDR3 used the HTBI primer set. TCRdb analysed the multiplex PCR reads with MiXCR anew, one entry per CDR3 protein. The data show 500,000 to 750,000 distinct CDR3 sequences, over 12% seen once. The sequenced material came from blood. The receptor source for this set is a woman aged 18-29 years with Graves' ophthalmopathy.

The chain couples TRBV7-2 to TRBJ1-1; 9 bases are shared with TRBD1. V was clipped by 5 bases and J by 0 bases; unmatched bases: 13. The CDR3 runs 18 residues. Germline V gene lookup returns CDR1 SGHTA and CDR2 FQGNSA. The CDR3 here is CASSAPGQGRPMNTEAFF. CDR3 bases: TGTGCCAGCAGCGCACCGGGACAGGGTAGACCCATGAACACTGAAGCTTTCTTT.

In this sample, this clonotype turned up a few times. This may stem from a read error, because a much larger clone lies one nucleotide away. The genes are TRBV12-3 or TRBV12-4 and TRBJ1-1, with D possibly TRBD1 on 5 matching bases. The CDR3 extends over 14 amino acids. V was shortened by 7 bases and J by 1 base, with 13 bases between the two germline ends. The CDR3, as DNA: TGTGCCAGCAACCTGGGGCCCCCGAACACTGAAGCTTTCTTT. The encoded protein is CASNLGPPNTEAFF.

Many counts were recorded for this clonotype. The DNA for the CDR3 is TGTGCCAGCACCCGGGACACCACCTACGAGCAGTACTTC. It is translated as CASTRDTTYEQYF. This chain links TRBV18 with TRBJ2-7; tentative D call: TRBD1 (6 bases). The germline gives CDR1 KGHSH, CDR2 LQKENI. The CDR3 spans 13 residues. The V end lost 8 bases, the J end lost 2 bases, and 13 bases lay between the germline ends.

The gene calls are TRBV5-5 and TRBJ2-1; no definite D call. Trimming removed 0 bases from V and 0 bases from J, with 7 bases in between. Germline V gene lookup returns CDR1 SGHKS and CDR2 YYEKEE (reference sequence). The CDR3 extends over 15 amino acids. The CDR3 protein is CASSLEVISYNEQFF. In nucleotides, the CDR3 is TGTGCCAGCAGCTTGGAGGTGATCTCCTACAATGAGCAGTTCTTC.

This clonotype was recorded at least ten times. This rearrangement joins TRBV13 to TRBJ2-3, with 8 bases identical to TRBD2. Trimming took 5 bases from V and 5 from J; bases not matched to a gene: 6. CDR3 length: 14 amino acids. Germline V gene lookup returns CDR1 PRHDT and CDR2 FYEKMQ (reference sequence). The CDR3 DNA is TGTGCCAGCAGCGGCGGGAGGAGGAGAGATACGCAGTATTTT. This translates into CASSGGRRRDTQYF. The variable domain in full, with the rest retrieved from reference TRBV13 and TRBJ2-3, is AAGVIQSPRHLIKEKRETATLKCYPIPRHDTVYWYQQGPGQDPQFLISFYEKMQSDKGSIPDRFSAQQFSDYHSELNMSSLELGDSALYFCASSGGRRRDTQYFGPGTRLTVL.

This clonotype has just a few counts. This rearrangement joins TRBV5-4 to TRBJ2-1; 11 bases align to TRBD2. CDR3 length equals 14 residues. Germline CDR1 and CDR2: SGHNT and YYREEE (reference sequence). Trimming cost V 4 bases and J 8 bases; bases outside gene matches: 5. The CDR3: CASSLSGRVDEQFF. In nucleotides, the CDR3 is TGTGCCAGCAGCCTTAGCGGGAGGGTCGATGAGCAGTTCTTC. The whole variable domain, filled in from reference TRBV5-4 and TRBJ2-1, reads ETGVTQSPTHLIKTRGQQVTLRCSSQSGHNTVSWYQQALGQGPQFIFQYYREEENGRGNFPPRFSGLQFPNYSSELNVNALELDDSALYLCASSLSGRVDEQFFGPGTRLTVL.

This clonotype was recorded many times. V usage is TRBV7-9 and J usage is TRBJ2-3; 12 bases fit TRBD1. The CDR3 covers 15 residues. V lost 5 bases to trimming and J lost 4 bases; unmatched junction nucleotides: 4. Germline loops: CDR1 SEHNR, CDR2 FQNEAQ (reference sequence). The CDR3 is CASSPGTGGADTQYF. As DNA, the CDR3 is TGTGCCAGCAGCCCTGGGACAGGGGGCGCAGATACGCAGTATTTT.

This sequence joins TRBV4-1 and TRBJ2-7; 7 nucleotides align to TRBD1. V gave up 3 bases and J gave up 0 bases; unmatched junction bases: 5. The CDR3 is 15 amino acids. The germline V gene encodes CDR1 MGHRA and CDR2 YSYEKL. CDR3 protein: CASSQLTGPSYEQYF. CDR3 bases: TGCGCCAGCAGCCAGCTGACAGGGCCCTCCTACGAGCAGTACTTC.

The chain links TRBV27 to TRBJ2-1; TRBD2 aligns across 13 bases. There are 15 residues in the CDR3. Trimming at V came to 6 bases and at J to 7 bases, leaving 6 bases not matched to a gene. Per germline, CDR1 MNHEY and CDR2 SMNVEV (reference sequence). As DNA, the CDR3 is TGTGCCAGCAGATATCGGACTAGCGGGAGTAATGAGCAGTTCTTC. Protein product: CASRYRTSGSNEQFF.

This clonotype was seen only once. The chain couples TRBV7-3 to TRBJ2-5; tentative D call: TRBD2 (8 bases). Germline V gives CDR1 SGHTA, CDR2 FQGTGA. The CDR3 sequence is 15 residues long. Trimming stripped 5 bases from V and 4 bases from J, with 17 bases between. The CDR3 here is CASSVTGGGGETQYF. The CDR3 nucleotides are TGTGCCAGCAGCGTCACGGGAGGGGGCGGAGAGACCCAGTACTTC.

The table lists this clonotype with many counts. The rearrangement links TRBV7-9 to TRBJ2-7, with D perhaps TRBD2 (6 bases). V lost 4 bases, J lost 0 bases, and 16 bases lay in between. CDR1 and CDR2 (germline): SEHNR, FQNEAQ (reference sequence). The CDR3 has 16 amino acids. CDR3: CASSSAGFLSSYEQYF. The CDR3 DNA sequence: TGTGCCAGCAGCTCCGCGGGGTTTCTAAGCTCCTACGAGCAGTACTTC.

This clonotype has a count of ten or more. The chain combines TRBV7-9 with TRBJ2-1; 8 bases align to TRBD2. Per the germline V gene, CDR1 is SEHNR and CDR2 is FQNEAQ (reference sequence). The CDR3 runs to 17 residues. V gave up 5 bases and J gave up 1 base; unmatched junction bases: 10. The DNA of the CDR3 is TGTGCCAGCAGCAAAACCCCGGGACTAGGGTCCTACAATGAGCAGTTCTTC. Encoded protein: CASSKTPGLGSYNEQFF.

This clonotype was seen at least ten times. The V and J genes are TRBV6-1 and TRBJ1-6, with D possibly being TRBD1 (6 bases). Germline V lookup: CDR1 MNHNS, CDR2 SASEGT. Trimming shortened V by 6 bases and J by 9 bases, and 15 bases separated the two germline ends. The CDR3 is 14 residues long. The CDR3 sequence is CASRPMGARSPLHF. CDR3 nucleotides: TGTGCCAGCAGACCCATGGGGGCACGTTCACCCCTCCACTTT.

V is TRBV7-2 and J is TRBJ2-4; 7 bases fit TRBD2. The germline CDR1 and CDR2 sequences are SGHTA and FQGNSA. CDR3 length equals 17 residues. V lost 5 bases, J lost 11 bases, and 21 bases stayed unmatched. The CDR3 nucleotides read TGTGCCAGCAGCCCGGGGGAGTACGGGAGGTCGGCAAAAGTTCAGTACTTC. As protein: CASSPGEYGRSAKVQYF.

This clonotype was seen repeatedly, ten times or more. This sequence joins TRBV5-5 and TRBJ2-1; 16 positions match TRBD2. From germline, CDR1 is SGHKS and CDR2 YYEKEE (reference sequence). Losses at the gene ends were 5 bases for V and 8 bases for J; bases not matched to a gene: 16. The CDR3 loop spans 19 amino acids. DNA of the CDR3: TGTGCCAGCAGGAACCCGATTCGGGGACTAGCGGGAGGGAGGGATGAGCAGTTCTTC. This codes for CASRNPIRGLAGGRDEQFF.

This clonotype was picked up many times. An end of the junction does not agree with germline; a read error may underlie this. The chain uses TRBV10-3 and TRBJ1-1; no firm D call. The CDR3 contains 14 residues. From germline, CDR1 is ENHRY and CDR2 SYGVKD. The CDR3 protein is CAISESVAAAEAFF. DNA for the CDR3: TGTGCCATCAGCGAGTCGGTTGCGGCGGCTGAAGCTTTCTTT.

This clonotype was counted a few times. The J gene is TRBJ1-2, the V gene TRBV29-1; TRBD1 matches 7 bases. Germline CDR1 reads SQVTM; CDR2 reads ANQGSEA. Trimming removed 4 bases from V and 5 bases from J; junction bases left unmatched: 4. This CDR3 region has 12 residues. CDR3 protein: CSVAGQKYGYTF. The CDR3 DNA follows: TGCAGCGTTGCGGGACAGAAATATGGCTACACCTTC.

This clonotype appeared many times. The chain carries TRBV30 and TRBJ2-7; 7 positions agree with TRBD2. After removal of 3 bases from V and 2 bases from J, the junction contained 4 bases not matched to a gene. The CDR3 contains 13 residues. CDR1 is GTSNPN, CDR2 SVGIG, per germline (reference sequence). CDR3 coding DNA: TGTGCCTGGAGGGAGCGGGACCCCTACGAGCAGTACTTC. Translated: CAWRERDPYEQYF.

The genes are TRBV18 and TRBJ1-3, with D hard to call. This CDR3 has 16 residues. The germline V gene encodes CDR1 KGHSH and CDR2 LQKENI. V dropped 5 bases and J dropped 0 bases, with 14 bases sitting between them. Here the CDR3 DNA reads TGTGCCAGCTCATCTTTTACACCGGACTCTGGAAACACCATATATTTT. The encoded protein is CASSSFTPDSGNTIYF.

This clonotype was seen at least ten times. The V and J genes are TRBV3-1 and TRBJ1-5, with a tentative D call TRBD1 (5 bases). The germline V gene has CDR1 LGHDT and CDR2 YNNKEL (reference sequence). V was cut by 1 base and J by 4 bases, with 17 bases left in between. The CDR3 is 17 amino acids. CDR3 DNA sequence: TGTGCCAGCAGCCAAGGTGTTCAGTGGGGCCCTAATCAGCCCCAGCATTTT. Protein sequence: CASSQGVQWGPNQPQHF.

In its sample, this clonotype was seen many times. The V gene is TRBV30, the J gene TRBJ2-7; 13 positions match TRBD2. Germline trimming cut 3 bases from V and 6 bases from J; bases unmatched to any gene: 5. CDR1 is GTSNPN and CDR2 is SVGIG in the germline V gene (reference sequence). This CDR3 is built from 14 residues. The CDR3 bases are TGTGCCTGGAGCGGACTAGCGGGAGCCGGCGAGCAGTACTTC. Translating gives CAWSGLAGAGEQYF.